The clone carrying this T cell receptor beta chain qualifies as medium-sized (0.01 to 0.1%). What it binds is not known. Patients had received no treatment of any kind before thyroid surgery. Authors' methods: Clinicopathological groups supplied CDR3 differences that were used to build a distant-metastasis classifier for papillary thyroid cancer. TCRdb re-called clones from the PCR reads using MiXCR. None of the V and J calls come from the authors' own analysis; TCRdb made them. This table holds 14,000 or so clones, 29% found once. This sample stems from a study of metastatic and nonmetastatic thyroid tumors. Study conclusions and caveats: Significantly higher TCR beta diversity was reportedly seen in malignant thyroid tumors than benign nodules, in blood and tumor.

Source material: blood. The sequence was obtained from a female donor with papillary thyroid cancer or a benign thyroid nodule (not recorded which). Some clones in this sample may be carry-over from other donors' samples.

The CDR3 bases are TGTGCCAGCAGCTTTCGGGAAGTCAATCAGCCCCAGCATTTT. Amino acids: CASSFREVNQPQHF. The chain has TRBV7-8 and TRBJ1-5; no clear D. Germline V gene data show CDR1 as SGHVS and CDR2 as FQNEAQ. Trimming shortened V by 3 bases and J by 3 bases, and 9 bases separated the two germline ends. CDR3 length: 14 amino acids.